Listed here are 24 T cell receptor beta chains from one sample, sequenced in a study of radiation and T cells in renal cell carcinoma. Here immunoSEQ multiplex PCR was the method, and the copy in TCRdb shows in-frame clones only, minus some. The profile shows around 100,000 clones, 80% to 90% of them singletons. Time point specified: blood 4 weeks post-SBRT, at nephrectomy. Sample treatment: 15 Gy SBRT to primary tumor, nephrectomy 4 weeks later. This material consisted of blood, taken from a patient whose treatment included radiotherapy and nephrectomy. The source is a man aged 60 to 75 with renal cell carcinoma.

The chain joins TRBV7-4 to TRBJ2-3, with TRBD2 matching over 12 bases. Trimming took 4 bases from V and 1 from J; bases not matched to a gene: 12. The length of the CDR3 is 19 residues. The V gene's germline CDR1 is SGHVT and CDR2 SQSDAQ. This CDR3 is CASSSPGATSGRGTDTQYF. DNA of the CDR3: TGTGCCAGCAGCTCCCCAGGGGCGACTAGCGGGAGAGGCACAGATACGCAGTATTTT.

V gene TRBV6-1 combines with J gene TRBJ2-7; no firm D call. There are 12 residues in the CDR3. V lost 2 bases and J 2 bases, leaving 4 bases between the germline ends. The germline CDR1 and CDR2 sequences are MNHNS and SASEGT. CDR3 in DNA: TGTGCCAGCAGTGAAACCACCTACGAGCAGTACTTC. Translated, it gives CASSETTYEQYF.

This sequence joins TRBV4-3 and TRBJ2-1; 10 bases match TRBD2. The CDR3 sequence is 16 residues long. V lost 4 bases and J lost 5; bases outside the gene matches: 8. Per germline, CDR1 LGHNA and CDR2 YSLEER. The CDR3 spells CASSREAGGDHNEQFF. As DNA, the CDR3 is TGCGCCAGCAGCCGTGAAGCGGGAGGGGACCACAATGAGCAGTTCTTC.

The gene calls are TRBV6-6 and TRBJ1-2; 8 bases fit TRBD1. The CDR3 has 14 amino acids. Germline CDR1 is MNHNY and CDR2 is SVGAGI (reference sequence). The V gene end was trimmed by 7 bases and the J gene end by 4 bases; junction bases not matched to a gene: 8. Written as DNA, the CDR3 is TGTGCCAGCACCCACCGACAGGGGTTCTATGGCTACACCTTC. Translation gives CASTHRQGFYGYTF.

This chain connects TRBV7-6 to TRBJ1-1, with D possibly TRBD1 on 5 matching bases. V shed 0 bases and J shed 4 bases, with 12 bases lying between them. The CDR3 is 15 residues long. The V gene's germline CDR1 is SGHVS and CDR2 FNYEAQ. CDR3 amino acids: CASSLAGTGGTEAFF. The CDR3 DNA is TGTGCCAGCAGCTTAGCTGGTACGGGGGGCACTGAAGCTTTCTTT.

Only one count was recorded for this clone. This rearrangement joins TRBV6-6 to TRBJ1-2, with 9 bases aligning to TRBD1. CDR3 length: 14 amino acids. V gave up 5 bases and J gave up 4 bases; unmatched junction bases: 5. Germline-derived CDR1 and CDR2 are MNHNY and SVGAGI (reference sequence). The DNA for the CDR3 is TGTGCCAGCAGTCCCGGGACAGGGACCTATGGCTACACCTTC. Translating it yields CASSPGTGTYGYTF.

The chain is built from TRBV5-1 and TRBJ2-3; D remains ambiguous. This CDR3 spans 11 amino acids. V lost 5 bases and J lost 2, with 3 bases in between. Germline V CDR1 and CDR2: SGHRS, YFSETQ. CDR3 amino acids: CASSITDTQYF. The CDR3 nucleotides are TGCGCCAGCAGTATCACAGATACGCAGTATTTT.

This clone was found a few times. This chain joins TRBV28 and TRBJ1-1; D is uncertain. Germline assignment: CDR1 MDHEN and CDR2 SYDVKM. The CDR3 is 13 amino acids. Trimming left V 3 bases short and J 6 bases short, with 11 bases between. CDR3 amino acids: CASSLFEPAEAFF. The CDR3 DNA reads TGTGCCAGCAGTTTGTTCGAACCTGCTGAAGCTTTCTTT.

V usage is TRBV19 and J usage is TRBJ2-7; D might be TRBD2 (6 bases). This CDR3 is built from 15 residues. Germline V gene lookup returns CDR1 LNHDA and CDR2 SQIVND (reference sequence). V lost 4 bases to trimming and J lost 3 bases, with 16 bases between them. The chain's CDR3 is CASSTAGSTVYEQYF. The DNA of the CDR3 is TGTGCCAGTAGTACCGCCGGGAGTACGGTCTACGAGCAGTACTTC.

The V gene is TRBV9, the J gene TRBJ1-2; D not certain. The CDR3 is made up of 13 amino acids. Trimming took 3 bases from V and 4 from J, leaving 10 bases between them. Germline CDR1 reads SGDLS; CDR2 reads YYNGEE. Here the CDR3 DNA reads TGTGCCAGCAGCGCCCTAGGAGGCTATGGCTACACCTTC. It specifies CASSALGGYGYTF.

The rearrangement uses TRBV18 and TRBJ2-2, with D perhaps assigned TRBD1 or TRBD2 (5 bases each). The CDR3 length is 16 residues. V was pared by 2 bases and J by 5 bases, with 15 bases between. Per germline, CDR1 KGHSH and CDR2 LQKENI. This CDR3 reads CASSPGMGTETGELFF. CDR3 nucleotides: TGTGCCAGCTCACCAGGGATGGGGACGGAGACCGGGGAGCTGTTTTTT. The variable domain in full, completed from reference TRBV18 and TRBJ2-2, reads NAGVMQNPRHLVRRRGQEARLRCSPMKGHSHVYWYRQLPEEGLKFMVYLQKENIIDESGMPKERFSAEFPKEGPSILRIQQVVRGDSAAYFCASSPGMGTETGELFFGEGSRLTVL.

The rearrangement joins TRBV7-2 to TRBJ2-2; D uncertain. Trimming took off 5 bases at V and 5 bases at J, with 9 bases between the two ends. This CDR3 comprises 13 residues. CDR1 SGHTA and CDR2 FQGNSA come from the germline V gene. CDR3 in DNA: TGTGCCAGCAGCACGACTTTTACCGGGGAGCTGTTTTTT. It encodes CASSTTFTGELFF.

V gene TRBV2 combines with J gene TRBJ2-7; 9 nucleotides match TRBD1. Germline loops: CDR1 SNHLY, CDR2 FYNNEI. CDR3 length: 14 amino acids. The trim removed 8 bases at V and 4 bases at J, leaving 9 bases unmatched. CDR3 loop: CASLPGQGNYEQYF. DNA of the CDR3: TGTGCCAGCCTACCGGGACAGGGTAATTACGAGCAGTACTTC.

CDR3 bases: TGTGCCAGCAGCCGCGGACAGGGGAGCTCCTACAATGAGCAGTTCTTC. Translated, it gives CASSRGQGSSYNEQFF. The chain combines TRBV5-4 with TRBJ2-1; 9 bases fit TRBD1. The CDR3 is made up of 16 amino acids. In germline, CDR1 is SGHNT, CDR2 YYREEE (reference sequence). V lost 4 bases, J lost 0 bases, and 5 bases stayed unmatched.

This chain's CDR3 is CASSFKANRASPEAFF. In nucleotides, the CDR3 is TGTGCCAGCAGCTTTAAGGCTAACAGGGCGTCCCCTGAAGCTTTCTTT. The chain carries TRBV11-2 and TRBJ1-1, with D perhaps matching TRBD1 (6 bases). Per the germline V gene, CDR1 is SGHAT and CDR2 is FQNNGV. V lost 3 bases, J lost 6 bases, and 20 bases lay in between. The CDR3 runs 16 residues.

The chain couples TRBV13 to TRBJ2-5, with a possible D match to TRBD2 (5 bases). V lost 4 bases and J lost 5, with 17 bases in between. The CDR3 has 15 amino acids. CDR1 is PRHDT and CDR2 is FYEKMQ in the germline V gene (reference sequence). For the CDR3, the DNA is TGTGCCAGCAGCTCCGGACTGCTAGCTGGGGAGACCCAGTACTTC. Amino acid sequence: CASSSGLLAGETQYF.

V usage is TRBV27 and J usage is TRBJ2-2, with D hard to call. V lost 5 bases, J lost 7 bases, and 17 bases lay in between. The CDR3 is 15 amino acids. CDR1 is MNHEY, CDR2 SMNVEV, per germline (reference sequence). Here the CDR3 DNA reads TGTGCCAGCAGTCAATCCGGGTCGACGAACGGGGAGCTGTTTTTT. It codes for CASSQSGSTNGELFF.

The chain recombines TRBV19 with TRBJ2-5, with D possibly TRBD2 on 5 matching bases. Germline CDR1 reads LNHDA; CDR2 reads SQIVND (reference sequence). This CDR3 is built from 14 residues. The CDR3 nucleotides are TGTGCTACCGCGGTCGGGAAGTACCAAGAGACCCAGTACTTC. This encodes CATAVGKYQETQYF.

The rearrangement joins TRBV29-1 to TRBJ1-1, with D maybe TRBD1 (5 bases). CDR1 is SQVTM and CDR2 is ANQGSEA in the germline V gene. Trimming left V 4 bases short and J 2 bases short, with 11 bases between. There are 13 residues in the CDR3. This chain's CDR3 is CSVAQGFNTEAFF. As DNA, the CDR3 is TGCAGCGTTGCTCAGGGATTTAACACTGAAGCTTTCTTT.

This clone was counted only a few times. The rearrangement joins TRBV30 to TRBJ1-1; the D is unclear. Germline CDR1 reads GTSNPN; CDR2 reads SVGIG (reference sequence). Trimming pared 0 bases from V and 10 bases from J, leaving 9 bases between. The CDR3 spans 11 residues. CDR3 in amino acids: CAWSVSWGAFF. DNA for the CDR3: TGTGCCTGGAGTGTTTCATGGGGAGCTTTCTTT.

This sequence joins TRBV4-3 and TRBJ1-1; D gene uncertain. Germline V lookup: CDR1 LGHNA, CDR2 YSLEER. This CDR3 has 14 amino acids. Trimming cost V 5 bases and J 1 base, with 11 bases left between them. This chain's CDR3 is CASSDSWQNTEAFF. The CDR3 bases are TGCGCCAGCAGCGATTCGTGGCAGAACACTGAAGCTTTCTTT.

V and J are TRBV6-5 and TRBJ2-7; possibly TRBD1 for D (5 bases). V was trimmed by 10 bases and J by 0 bases, leaving 13 bases between them. The germline V gene has CDR1 MNHEY and CDR2 SVGAGI. CDR3 length equals 13 residues. The CDR3: CATARGPSYEQYF. The CDR3 DNA reads as TGTGCCACTGCTAGGGGTCCCTCCTACGAGCAGTACTTC.

This chain connects TRBV15 to TRBJ2-7; D may correspond to TRBD1 or TRBD2 (6 bases each). This CDR3 has 13 amino acids. Germline V lookup: CDR1 LNHNV, CDR2 YYDKDF (reference sequence). V lost 6 bases and J 6 bases, leaving 15 bases between the germline ends. The CDR3 spells CATSSSRGGEQYF. The CDR3, as DNA: TGTGCCACCAGTTCGAGCAGGGGAGGCGAGCAGTACTTC. The whole variable domain, remainder taken from reference TRBV15 and TRBJ2-7, is DAMVIQNPRYQVTQFGKPVTLSCSQTLNHNVMYWYQQKSSQAPKLLFHYYDKDFNNEADTPDNFQSRRPNTSFCFLDIRSPGLGDTAMYLCATSSSRGGEQYFGPGTRLTVT.

The gene calls are TRBV7-2 and TRBJ2-3; 13 bases map to TRBD2. CDR3 length: 16 amino acids. CDR1 SGHTA and CDR2 FQGNSA come from the germline V gene. Unmatched junction bases numbered 3, after V lost 0 bases and J lost 6 bases. The CDR3 reads CASSLARTSGSDTQYF. In nucleotides, the CDR3 is TGTGCCAGCAGCTTAGCGAGGACTAGCGGGAGTGATACGCAGTATTTT. Complete variable domain (other parts from reference TRBV7-2 and TRBJ2-3): GAGVSQSPSNKVTEKGKDVELRCDPISGHTALYWYRQSLGQGLEFLIYFQGNSAPDKSGLPSDRFSAERTGGSVSTLTIQRTQQEDSAVYLCASSLARTSGSDTQYFGPGTRLTVL.